A selection of T cell receptor beta chains follows, all from one sample in a study of cytomegalovirus exposure and HLA in healthy donors. This table comes from immunoSEQ multiplex PCR, and its TCRdb copy is limited to in-frame clones, with some not included. Here the sample spans 45,000 to 65,000 clones, 80% to 95% being singletons. The sample was PBMCs. The receptors were gathered from a young man in good health and CMV-seronegative. The CDR3 runs from the conserved cysteine through the conserved F or W. Each record gives: V gene, J gene, CDR3 protein.

V gene: TRBV2
J gene: TRBJ2-2
CDR3 protein: CASRLGDFYTGELFF

V gene: TRBV18
J gene: TRBJ1-4
CDR3 protein: CASSPQQPDRGELFF

V gene: TRBV7-9
J gene: TRBJ2-7
CDR3 protein: CASSRTSGIQTFQYF

V gene: TRBV11-2
J gene: TRBJ2-7
CDR3 protein: CASSLESLAGPYEQYF

V gene: TRBV7-2
J gene: TRBJ2-3
CDR3 protein: CASSLARGLAGAYTDTQYF

V gene: TRBV4-1
J gene: TRBJ2-7
CDR3 protein: CASSQVVPAVSSYEQYF

V gene: TRBV6-4
J gene: TRBJ1-5
CDR3 protein: CASTQGSEDNQPQHF

V gene: TRBV5-8
J gene: TRBJ2-5
CDR3 protein: CASSLGSGLAGEETQYF

V gene: TRBV10-2
J gene: TRBJ2-1
CDR3 protein: CASSRGTVINEQFF

V gene: TRBV5-1
J gene: TRBJ2-7
CDR3 protein: CASSGTGNSYEQYF